This T cell receptor (beta chain) was sequenced during a study of T cells in Graves' hyperthyroidism and ophthalmopathy. What was amplified from RNA transcripts were TCR beta CDR3 regions. The HTBI primer set was used in a first-round RT-PCR of the TCR CDR3. MiXCR was run by TCRdb on the multiplex PCR reads, yielding one entry per CDR3 protein. The sample has about 690,000 distinct CDR3 sequences, roughly 17% seen once; the top ten hold roughly 16%. This CDR3 contains 13 residues. The V and J ends lost 7 bases and 7 bases, in that order; junction bases with no gene match: 9. This clonotype appeared many times.

V gene TRBV12-3 or TRBV12-4 combines with J gene TRBJ2-7; 8 bases line up with TRBD2. The specimen was blood. This clonotype originated in a man aged 50 to 60 with Graves' hyperthyroidism. For the CDR3, the DNA is TGTGCCAGCAACCCCGGGGGGGTGGGGGAGCAGTACTTC. It encodes CASNPGGVGEQYF.